This T cell receptor (beta chain) is drawn from a study of CD8 T cells in Susac syndrome. The V end lost 1 base, the J end lost 2 bases, and 4 bases lay between the germline ends. Germline CDR1 is SGHAT and CDR2 is FQNNGV. The CDR3 covers 13 residues. An amount of RNA that ranged from 0.5 to 1 ug was reverse transcribed with random hexamers. TCR beta CDR3 was amplified by immunoSEQ covering 54 Vbeta and 13 Jbeta. TCRdb redid the calling of the immunoSEQ multiplex PCR reads with MiXCR, one entry per CDR3 protein. The data hold about 76,000 distinct CDR3 sequences, with over 75% observed a single time. Negative isolation was used for CD8+ and CD4+ T cells, and FACS enrichment was applied to TEMRA cells.

The sequenced material came from CD8+ T cells from PBMCs. This clonotype was sampled from a human donor with multiple sclerosis. The chain combines TRBV11-2 with TRBJ2-3; D unresolved. CDR3: CASSLVSTDTQYF. The CDR3 region has the DNA TGTGCCAGCAGCTTAGTCTCCACAGATACGCAGTATTTT.